This T cell receptor beta chain was identified in a study of blood T cell repertoires in COVID-19. Study members were between roughly 18 and 100 years old and lived in approximately 25 US regions. Trimming removed 0 bases from V and 5 bases from J, with 5 bases in between. This CDR3 comprises 13 residues. Germline CDR1 and CDR2: SGHVS and FQNEAQ. Some clones are missing from TCRdb's copy, which holds only in-frame ones; the method was immunoSEQ multiplex PCR. Seen here are roughly 130,000 clones, 84% observed once, and the top ten hold under 5.5%. In this sample, this clone turned up once. Material: PBMCs or T cells enriched from blood (not recorded which). The sequence was collected from a man between 40 and 49 years old with acute COVID-19. The V call is TRBV7-8, the J call TRBJ1-5; D is ambiguous. The CDR3 sequence is CASSLAQDQPQHF. As DNA, the CDR3 is TGTGCCAGCAGCTTAGCCCAGGATCAGCCCCAGCATTTT.